A selection of T cell receptor beta chains follows, all from one sample in a study of cytomegalovirus exposure and HLA in healthy donors. This table comes from immunoSEQ multiplex PCR, and its TCRdb copy is limited to in-frame clones, with some not included. This table has under 200,000 clones, approximately 82% appearing once. The sequencing input was PBMCs. Receptor source: a woman aged 40 to 50 in good health and CMV-seropositive. The CDR3 runs from the conserved cysteine through the conserved F or W. Each record gives: CDR3 length, V gene, J gene, CDR3 protein.

>11|TRBV6-1|TRBJ2-7
CASSESVEQYF
>14|TRBV10-3|TRBJ2-5
CAISAEAAQETQYF
>13|TRBV10-3|TRBJ2-7
CAISGLASYEQYF
>14|TRBV6-6|TRBJ1-5
CASSRDGLPQPQHF
>13|TRBV28|TRBJ1-4
CASSFATNEKLFF
>13|TRBV29-1|TRBJ2-1
CSVGTSKGLEQFF
>15|TRBV2|TRBJ2-2
CASSAGRGHTGELFF
>13|TRBV10-2|TRBJ2-5
CASSAGFQETQYF
>15|TRBV7-8|TRBJ2-3
CASSLTGGRGDTQYF
>17|TRBV7-6|TRBJ1-3
CASSTRTTGSSGNTIYF
>16|TRBV18|TRBJ2-1
CASSRPGTGINNEQFF
>15|TRBV6-1|TRBJ1-3
CASSEAQVSGNTIYF
>18|TRBV28|TRBJ2-1
CASSYLPVTGSSYNEQFF
>14|TRBV2|TRBJ1-1
CASSPPTGNTEAFF
>18|TRBV19|TRBJ1-5
CASSIDPSRQGDNQPQHF
>17|TRBV27|TRBJ2-1
CASSLRYDRGSYNEQFF
>14|TRBV5-4|TRBJ1-1
CASSIRGEDTGAFF
>14|TRBV27|TRBJ1-2
CASSLGRDTYGYTF
>13|TRBV2|TRBJ1-5
CASRFSQNQPQHF
>13|TRBV4-1|TRBJ2-1
CASSQAPGCSQFF
>15|TRBV28|TRBJ2-5
CASVHGGARVETQYF
>13|TRBV6-5|TRBJ1-2
CASSPLGGAGYTF
>16|TRBV10-3|TRBJ1-3
CAISGDRGYSGNTIYF
>20|TRBV28|TRBJ2-6
CASSRLSGLRGYPGANVLTF
>14|TRBV6-5|TRBJ2-7
CASSYLGRRAEQYF
>14|TRBV4-2|TRBJ2-7
CASSPDSGSYEQYF
>13|TRBV27|TRBJ1-2
CASSFQGAYGYTF
>15|TRBV4-2|TRBJ2-7
CASSQDLTGGGEQYF
>13|TRBV10-2|TRBJ2-7
CASRTSGTYEQYF
>15|TRBV5-1|TRBJ1-5
CASSPGGGNNQPQHF
>12|TRBV7-9|TRBJ2-7
CASSSSQAEQYF
>13|TRBV19|TRBJ2-5
CASSIGGRETQYF
>18|TRBV27|TRBJ2-1
CASSFRSTGRTGHNEQFF
>13|TRBV5-4|TRBJ1-4
CASSEGTERKLFF
>15|TRBV6-1|TRBJ1-4
CASSEGRVGNEKLFF
>13|TRBV14|TRBJ1-1
CASSRTPGSEAFF
>14|TRBV11-2|TRBJ2-5
CASSLGLRGETQYF
>16|TRBV18|TRBJ2-1
CASSPSLTGKYNEQFF
>13|TRBV30|TRBJ1-2
CAWTPGGYYGYTF
>16|TRBV19|TRBJ2-5
CASSALGNGGRETQYF
>14|TRBV10-2|TRBJ1-1
CASSGHIMNTEAFF
>12|TRBV28|TRBJ1-1
CASSLLNTEAFF
>14|TRBV7-2|TRBJ2-6
CASTRISGANVLTF
>13|TRBV19|TRBJ1-5
CASSWDRNQPQHF
>14|TRBV4-3|TRBJ2-1
CASSPGISYNEQFF